Listed here are 18 T cell receptor beta chains from one sample, sequenced in a study of T cells in Graves' hyperthyroidism and ophthalmopathy. Amplified regions were TCR beta CDR3 sequences from RNA transcripts. Initially, a first-round RT-PCR of the TCR CDR3 employed the HTBI primer set. TCRdb re-analysed the multiplex PCR reads in MiXCR, keeping a single row per CDR3 protein. This sample yields about 400,000 distinct CDR3 sequences, of which around a sixth are seen a single time; almost 8% belongs to the top ten. Source material: blood. These receptors came from a woman aged 18-29 years with Graves' hyperthyroidism.

The V call is TRBV24-1, the J call TRBJ2-5, with D possibly matching TRBD2 (6 bases). The V and J ends lost 4 bases and 1 base respectively, with 15 bases between them. CDR3 size: 16 residues. The germline V gene has CDR1 KGHDR and CDR2 SFDVKD. DNA for the CDR3: TGTGCCACCAGTGAAAGGACTATAAGCTCCCAAGAGACCCAGTACTTC. Translation gives CATSERTISSQETQYF.

Many counts were recorded for this clonotype. The chain is built from TRBV27 and TRBJ1-4; a weak D match, TRBD1 (5 bases). Germline CDR1 and CDR2: MNHEY and SMNVEV (reference sequence). Trimming left V 6 bases short and J 4 bases short, with 12 bases between. This CDR3 region has 14 residues. CDR3 DNA sequence: TGTGCCAGCAGACCCCAGGGTGGTAATGAAAAACTGTTTTTT. This codes for CASRPQGGNEKLFF. Supplemented by reference TRBV27 and TRBJ1-4, the full variable domain reads EAQVTQNPRYLITVTGKKLTVTCSQNMNHEYMSWYRQDPGLGLRQIYYSMNVEVTDKGDVPEGYKVSRKEKRNFPLILESPSPNQTSLYFCASRPQGGNEKLFFGSGTQLSVL.

In its sample, this clonotype was seen many times. The chain uses TRBV12-3 or TRBV12-4 and TRBJ2-1; D perhaps matches TRBD2 (6 bases). This CDR3 is 13 amino acids long. V lost 7 bases and J 6 bases, leaving 13 bases between the germline ends. CDR3 amino acids: CASTLGRINEQFF. The CDR3 DNA sequence: TGTGCCAGCACCCTGGGGAGGATCAATGAGCAGTTCTTC.

This clonotype was detected many times. The chain uses TRBV20-1 and TRBJ1-2; a possible D gene is TRBD1 (6 bases). CDR3 length: 12 amino acids. Trimming shortened V by 4 bases and J by 2 bases, and 8 bases separated the two germline ends. Germline values: CDR1 DFQATT, CDR2 SNEGSKA (reference sequence). The CDR3: CSAIDRNYGYTF. The DNA of the CDR3 is TGCAGTGCTATAGACAGGAACTATGGCTACACCTTC.

This clonotype was detected once. A read error is possible here, since a much larger clone lies one base away. The chain uses TRBV30 and TRBJ1-2; D not certain. Germline CDR1 GTSNPN, CDR2 SVGIG (reference sequence). The CDR3 length is 12 residues. Trimming shortened V by 3 bases and J by 8 bases, and 13 bases separated the two germline ends. CDR3 sequence: CAWRKAAGGYTF. Written as DNA, the CDR3 is TGTGCCTGGAGGAAGGCGGCCGGAGGCTACACCTTC.

There are many counts of this clonotype. The chain employs TRBV6-1 and TRBJ2-1; no definite D call. V lost 5 bases, J lost 7 bases, and 18 bases lay in between. The CDR3 is made up of 15 amino acids. Germline CDR1 reads MNHNS; CDR2 reads SASEGT. CDR3 amino acids: CASSRPLVQENEQFF. CDR3 coding DNA: TGTGCCAGCAGTAGGCCCCTGGTTCAGGAGAATGAGCAGTTCTTC.

This clonotype was recorded at least ten times. The chain joins TRBV19 to TRBJ1-2; tentatively, D is TRBD1 (5 bases). V lost 3 bases and J 8 bases, leaving 10 bases between the germline ends. The CDR3 runs 12 residues. The V gene's germline CDR1 is LNHDA and CDR2 SQIVND (reference sequence). The CDR3 is CASSILGRGYTF. DNA of the CDR3: TGTGCCAGTAGTATTCTGGGACGCGGCTACACCTTC.

This rearrangement joins TRBV7-9 to TRBJ2-1, with TRBD2 identical over 10 bases. The germline gives CDR1 SEHNR, CDR2 FQNEAQ (reference sequence). The CDR3 consists of 15 residues. Trimming cost V 2 bases and J 6 bases; bases outside gene matches: 4. The CDR3 bases are TGTGCCAGCAGCTTATACCTAGCGGGAGTCAATGAGCAGTTCTTC. Encoded protein: CASSLYLAGVNEQFF.

The chain combines TRBV6-1 with TRBJ1-6; D not resolved. The CDR3 sequence is 18 residues long. The germline gives CDR1 MNHNS, CDR2 SASEGT. Trimming cost V 6 bases and J 8 bases, with 26 bases left between them. Written as DNA, the CDR3 is TGTGCCAGCAGCCCCACAAGCGCGGGCCGAGTAGGCGATTCACCCCTCCACTTT. Its protein product is CASSPTSAGRVGDSPLHF.

This clonotype appeared a few times. The V call is TRBV11-2, the J call TRBJ2-1, with 12 bases fitting TRBD2. In germline, CDR1 is SGHAT, CDR2 FQNNGV. The CDR3 has 18 residues. With 4 bases clipped from V and 2 bases from J, the junction kept 9 bases outside the gene matches. The CDR3 loop reads CASSSLPPSGGAYNEQFF. The CDR3 DNA is TGTGCCAGCAGCTCACTCCCTCCTAGCGGGGGGGCCTACAATGAGCAGTTCTTC.

This clonotype was detected many times. The rearrangement joins TRBV11-2 to TRBJ2-1, with TRBD2 matching over 7 bases. The V gene's germline CDR1 is SGHAT and CDR2 FQNNGV. With V trimmed by 2 bases and J by 5 bases, 6 bases remained unmatched. The CDR3 loop spans 15 amino acids. This CDR3 is CASSLQRGENNEQFF. The CDR3 DNA reads as TGTGCCAGCAGCTTACAACGGGGGGAAAACAATGAGCAGTTCTTC.

This clonotype was observed at least ten times. The chain recombines TRBV20-1 with TRBJ1-2; 9 nucleotides align to TRBD1. Trimming took 6 bases from V and 4 from J; bases not matched to a gene: 6. The CDR3 is 13 residues long. Looked up from germline, CDR1 is DFQATT and CDR2 is SNEGSKA (reference sequence). Here the CDR3 reads CSATGGVVYGYTF. The CDR3 DNA is TGCAGTGCCACAGGGGGCGTAGTCTATGGCTACACCTTC.

This clonotype was observed at least ten times. The chain recombines TRBV7-3 with TRBJ2-7; D tentatively fits TRBD1 or TRBD2 (5 bases each). The CDR3 runs to 15 residues. V was cut by 4 bases and J by 0 bases, with 13 bases left in between. Germline lookup yields CDR1 SGHTA and CDR2 FQGTGA. CDR3 in amino acids: CASSSSGGNSYEQYF. The CDR3 DNA follows: TGTGCCAGCAGCTCTAGTGGGGGAAACTCCTACGAGCAGTACTTC.

Points on this clonotype: One base away lies a much larger clone, so this may be a sequencing read error. This chain uses TRBV7-2 with TRBJ2-7; no clear D. There are 15 residues in the CDR3. Germline assignment: CDR1 SGHTA and CDR2 FQGNSA. The chain's CDR3 is CAGSWFPGVSYEQYF. The CDR3, as DNA: TGTGCCGGCAGCTGGTTCCCGGGCGTCTCCTACGAGCAGTACTTC.

The sample holds a few counts of this clonotype. The V call is TRBV6-1, the J call TRBJ1-4; maybe TRBD1 (6 bases). The CDR3 has 15 amino acids. Germline lookup yields CDR1 MNHNS and CDR2 SASEGT. Trimming stripped 3 bases from V and 6 bases from J, with 14 bases between. As DNA, the CDR3 is TGTGCCAGCAGTGAGCGGGGGCTCTCGGATGAAAAACTGTTTTTT. It encodes CASSERGLSDEKLFF.

In this sample, this clonotype turned up many times. The chain links TRBV20-1 to TRBJ2-1; D remains ambiguous. CDR3 length: 11 residues. Germline values: CDR1 DFQATT, CDR2 SNEGSKA (reference sequence). V was shortened by 0 bases and J by 9 bases, with 6 bases between the two germline ends. CDR3 residues: CSARDFSEQFF. The CDR3 DNA reads as TGCAGTGCTAGAGACTTTAGTGAGCAGTTCTTC.

The table lists this clonotype with many counts. The chain carries TRBV7-9 and TRBJ1-2, with D tentatively TRBD1 (5 bases). The V and J ends lost 1 base and 4 bases respectively, with 10 bases between them. The V gene's germline CDR1 is SEHNR and CDR2 FQNEAQ (reference sequence). CDR3 length: 14 residues. CDR3 sequence: CASSLVVGGYGYTF. The CDR3 bases are TGTGCCAGCAGCTTAGTAGTGGGGGGCTATGGCTACACCTTC.

This clonotype was counted at least ten times. V gene TRBV5-1 combines with J gene TRBJ2-7; 11 bases map to TRBD2. The CDR3 has 16 amino acids. Trimming cost V 1 base and J 2 bases; bases outside gene matches: 5. The germline CDR1 and CDR2 sequences are SGHRS and YFSETQ. The CDR3 loop reads CASSLRTSGSPYEQYF. In DNA, the CDR3 is TGCGCCAGCAGCTTGCGAACTAGCGGGAGTCCCTACGAGCAGTACTTC.